Sequencing of this T cell receptor beta chain was carried out in a study of blood T cell repertoires in COVID-19. Whole-study context: The samples span acute and convalescent COVID-19 from the United States, Italy and Spain. From T cells, B-cell-depleted T cells, or PBMCs came the material, which was cDNA or gDNA.

The CDR3 runs 15 residues. Germline-derived CDR1 and CDR2 are SGHRS and YFSETQ. V shed 1 base and J shed 2 bases, with 10 bases lying between them. In the original workflow: Estimated nucleated cell counts came from reference gene primer amplification. Generated by immunoSEQ multiplex PCR, the TCRdb table keeps only in-frame clones and is missing some. V and J calls plus clone size are reproduced from that table; the DNA served to infer D and trimming. This table holds roughly 70,000 clones, more than 70% found once. The chain joins TRBV5-1 to TRBJ2-1, with D possibly TRBD2 on 6 matching bases. The TCR originated in a human donor in a cohort sampled during active COVID-19. Material for sequencing was peripheral blood. The CDR3 region has the DNA TGCGCCAGCAGCTTGACTAGCCTCACCTACAATGAGCAGTTCTTC. This codes for CASSLTSLTYNEQFF.